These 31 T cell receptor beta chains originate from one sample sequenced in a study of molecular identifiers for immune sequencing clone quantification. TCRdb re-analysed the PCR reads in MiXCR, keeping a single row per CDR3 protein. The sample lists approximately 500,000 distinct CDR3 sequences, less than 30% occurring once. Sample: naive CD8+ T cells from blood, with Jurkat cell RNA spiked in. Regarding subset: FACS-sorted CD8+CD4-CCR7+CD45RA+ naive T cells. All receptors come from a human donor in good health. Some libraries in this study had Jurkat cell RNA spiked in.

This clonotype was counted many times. The CDR3 DNA is TGTGCCAGGACCACCACCCCCGGACAGACCTCTAGCAGCTACAATGAGCAGTTCTTC. This sequence encodes CARTTTPGQTSSSYNEQFF. J is TRBJ2-1 and V is TRBV7-9; maybe TRBD1 (6 bases). V was trimmed by 9 bases and J by 3 bases, leaving 30 bases between them. This CDR3 spans 19 amino acids. In germline, CDR1 is SEHNR, CDR2 FQNEAQ (reference sequence).

CDR3 region: CASSLGLAMNTEAFF. The CDR3 DNA follows: TGTGCCAGCAGTTTAGGATTGGCCATGAACACTGAAGCTTTCTTT. The chain carries TRBV12-3 or TRBV12-4 and TRBJ1-1; no firm D call. The V and J ends lost 1 base and 0 bases respectively, with 9 bases between them. The CDR3 is 15 amino acids.

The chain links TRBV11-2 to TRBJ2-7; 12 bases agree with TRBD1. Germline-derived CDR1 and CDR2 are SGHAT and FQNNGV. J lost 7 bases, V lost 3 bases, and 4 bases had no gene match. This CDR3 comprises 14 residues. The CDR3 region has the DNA TGTGCCAGCAGCTTGGGACAGGGGGCGTGGGAGCAGTACTTC. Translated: CASSLGQGAWEQYF.

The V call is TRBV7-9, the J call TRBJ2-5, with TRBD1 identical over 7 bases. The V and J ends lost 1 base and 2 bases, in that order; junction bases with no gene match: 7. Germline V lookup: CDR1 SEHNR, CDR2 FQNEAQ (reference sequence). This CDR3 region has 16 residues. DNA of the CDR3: TGTGCCAGCAGCTTAGTGTGGGACAGAACTCAAGAGACCCAGTACTTC. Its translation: CASSLVWDRTQETQYF.

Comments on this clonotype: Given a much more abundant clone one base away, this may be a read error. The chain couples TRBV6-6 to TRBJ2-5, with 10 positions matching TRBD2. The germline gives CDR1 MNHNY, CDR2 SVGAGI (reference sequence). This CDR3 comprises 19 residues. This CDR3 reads CACSTSGNASPLNQETQYF. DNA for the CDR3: TGTGCCTGCAGTACTAGCGGGAACGCGTCTCCCCTGAACCAAGAGACCCAGTACTTC.

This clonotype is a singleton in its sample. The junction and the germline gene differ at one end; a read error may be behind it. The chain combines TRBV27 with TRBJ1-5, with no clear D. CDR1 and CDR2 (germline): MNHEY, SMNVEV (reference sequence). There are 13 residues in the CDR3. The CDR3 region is CANSLRANQPQHF. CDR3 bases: TGTGCCAACAGTTTACGGGCGAATCAGCCCCAGCATTTT.

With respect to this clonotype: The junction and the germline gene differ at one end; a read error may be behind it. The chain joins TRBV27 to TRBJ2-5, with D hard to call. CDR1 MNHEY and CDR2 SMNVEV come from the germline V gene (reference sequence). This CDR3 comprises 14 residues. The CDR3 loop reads CASSGLGNQETQYF. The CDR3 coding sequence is TGTGCCAGCAGTGGTCTGGGGAACCAGGAGACCCAGTACTTC.

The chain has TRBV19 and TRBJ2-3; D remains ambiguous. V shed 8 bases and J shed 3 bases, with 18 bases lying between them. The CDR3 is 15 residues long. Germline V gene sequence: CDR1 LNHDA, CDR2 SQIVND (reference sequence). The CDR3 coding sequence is TGTGCCAGTTCCCCGGGTTTATTCGGAACAGATACGCAGTATTTT. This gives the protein CASSPGLFGTDTQYF.

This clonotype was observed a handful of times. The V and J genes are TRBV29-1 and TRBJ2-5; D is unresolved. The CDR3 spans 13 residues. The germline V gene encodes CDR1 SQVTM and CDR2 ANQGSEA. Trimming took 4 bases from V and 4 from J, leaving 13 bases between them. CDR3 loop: CSVGPPNSETQYF. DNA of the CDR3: TGCAGCGTTGGTCCACCTAATTCAGAGACCCAGTACTTC.

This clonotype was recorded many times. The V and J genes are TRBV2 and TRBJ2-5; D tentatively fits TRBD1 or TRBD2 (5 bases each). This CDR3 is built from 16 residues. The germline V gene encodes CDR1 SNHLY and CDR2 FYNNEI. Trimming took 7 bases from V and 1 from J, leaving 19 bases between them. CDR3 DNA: TGTGCCAGCACGGACATCGGAGGCAGGCCCCAAGAGACCCAGTACTTC. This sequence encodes CASTDIGGRPQETQYF.

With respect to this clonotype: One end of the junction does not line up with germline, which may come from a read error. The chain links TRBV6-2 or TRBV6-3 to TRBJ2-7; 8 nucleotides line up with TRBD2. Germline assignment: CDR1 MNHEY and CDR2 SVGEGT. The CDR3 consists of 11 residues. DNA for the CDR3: TGTGCCAACAGTTATAGCGGGGAGTCGTACTTC. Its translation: CANSYSGESYF.

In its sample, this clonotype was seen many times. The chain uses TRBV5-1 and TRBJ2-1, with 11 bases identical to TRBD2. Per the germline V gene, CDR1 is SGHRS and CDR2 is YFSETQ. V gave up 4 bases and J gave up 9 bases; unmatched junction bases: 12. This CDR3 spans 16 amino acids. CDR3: CASSAPTSGSPAEQFF. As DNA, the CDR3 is TGCGCCAGCAGCGCCCCTACTAGCGGGAGTCCGGCTGAGCAGTTCTTC. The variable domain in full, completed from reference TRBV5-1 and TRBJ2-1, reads KAGVTQTPRYLIKTRGQQVTLSCSPISGHRSVSWYQQTPGQGLQFLFEYFSETQRNKGNFPGRFSGRQFSNSRSEMNVSTLELGDSALYLCASSAPTSGSPAEQFFGPGTRLTVL.

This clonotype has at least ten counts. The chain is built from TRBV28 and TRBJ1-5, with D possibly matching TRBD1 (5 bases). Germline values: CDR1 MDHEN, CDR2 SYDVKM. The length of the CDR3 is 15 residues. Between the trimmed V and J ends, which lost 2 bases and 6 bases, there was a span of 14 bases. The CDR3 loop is CASSLGAGGVQPQHF. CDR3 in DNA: TGTGCCAGCAGTTTAGGGGCGGGGGGGGTTCAGCCCCAGCATTTT.

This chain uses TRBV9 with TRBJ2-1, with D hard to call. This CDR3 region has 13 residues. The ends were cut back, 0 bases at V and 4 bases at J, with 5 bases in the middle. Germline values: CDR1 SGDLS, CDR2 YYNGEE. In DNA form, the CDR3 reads TGTGCCAGCAGCGTAGGGAATTACAATGAGCAGTTCTTC. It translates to CASSVGNYNEQFF.

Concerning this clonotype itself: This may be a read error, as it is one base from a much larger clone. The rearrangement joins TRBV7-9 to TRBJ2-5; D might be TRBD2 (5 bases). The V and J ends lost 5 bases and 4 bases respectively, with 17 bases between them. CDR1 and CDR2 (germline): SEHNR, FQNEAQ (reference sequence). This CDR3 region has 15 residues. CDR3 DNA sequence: TGTGCCAGCAGCCCCCCCTACGGGATTCTAGAGACCCAGTACTTC. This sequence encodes CASSPPYGILETQYF.

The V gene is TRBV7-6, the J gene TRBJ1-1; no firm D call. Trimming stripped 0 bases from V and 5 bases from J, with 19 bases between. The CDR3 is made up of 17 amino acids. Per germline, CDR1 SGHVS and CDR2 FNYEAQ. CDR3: CASSLAQESMGGTEAFF. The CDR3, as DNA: TGTGCCAGCAGCTTAGCGCAAGAGTCAATGGGTGGTACTGAAGCTTTCTTT.

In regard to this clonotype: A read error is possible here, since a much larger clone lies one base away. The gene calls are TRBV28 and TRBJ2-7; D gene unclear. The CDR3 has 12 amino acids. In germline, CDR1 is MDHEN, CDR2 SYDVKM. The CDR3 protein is CASSLRPYGQYF. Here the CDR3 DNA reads TGTGCCAGCAGTTTAAGACCCTACGGGCAGTACTTC.

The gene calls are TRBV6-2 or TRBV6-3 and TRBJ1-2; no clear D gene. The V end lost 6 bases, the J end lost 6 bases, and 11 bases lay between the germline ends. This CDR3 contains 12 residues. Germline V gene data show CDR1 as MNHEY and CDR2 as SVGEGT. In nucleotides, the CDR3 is TGTGCCAGCAGGGAAACATCCCATGGCTACACCTTC. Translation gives CASRETSHGYTF.

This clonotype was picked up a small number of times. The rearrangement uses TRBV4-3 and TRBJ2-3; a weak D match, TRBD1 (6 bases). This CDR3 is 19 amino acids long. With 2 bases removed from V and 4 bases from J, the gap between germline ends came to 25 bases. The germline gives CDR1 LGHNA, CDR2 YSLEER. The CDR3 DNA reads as TGCGCCAGCAGCCAAAACCTGATTAAGGGACACAATCGGGCAGATACGCAGTATTTT. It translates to CASSQNLIKGHNRADTQYF.

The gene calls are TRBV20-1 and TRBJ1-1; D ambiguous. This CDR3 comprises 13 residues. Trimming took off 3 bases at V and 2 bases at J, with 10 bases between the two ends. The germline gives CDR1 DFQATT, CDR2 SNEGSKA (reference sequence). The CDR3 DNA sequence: TGCAGTGCTAGCGCCGGTGCTAACACTGAAGCTTTCTTT. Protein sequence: CSASAGANTEAFF.

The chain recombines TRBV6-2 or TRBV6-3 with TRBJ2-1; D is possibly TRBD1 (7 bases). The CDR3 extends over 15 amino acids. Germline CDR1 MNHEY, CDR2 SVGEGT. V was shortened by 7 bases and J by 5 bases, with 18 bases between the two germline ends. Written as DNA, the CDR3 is TGTGCCAGCATAAAGGAGGGGGCTCTTAACAATGAGCAGTTCTTC. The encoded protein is CASIKEGALNNEQFF.

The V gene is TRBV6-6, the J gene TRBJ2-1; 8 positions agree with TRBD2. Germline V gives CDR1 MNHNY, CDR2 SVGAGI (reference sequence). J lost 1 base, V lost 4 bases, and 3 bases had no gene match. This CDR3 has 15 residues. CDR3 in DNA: TGTGCCAGCAGTTCACTAGCGGAGTCCTACAATGAGCAGTTCTTC. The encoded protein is CASSSLAESYNEQFF.

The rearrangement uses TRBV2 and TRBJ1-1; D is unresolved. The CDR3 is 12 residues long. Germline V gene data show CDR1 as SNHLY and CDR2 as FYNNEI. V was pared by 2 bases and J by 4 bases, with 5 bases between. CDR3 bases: TGTGCCAGCAGTGAATGGCGCACTGAAGCTTTCTTT. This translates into CASSEWRTEAFF.

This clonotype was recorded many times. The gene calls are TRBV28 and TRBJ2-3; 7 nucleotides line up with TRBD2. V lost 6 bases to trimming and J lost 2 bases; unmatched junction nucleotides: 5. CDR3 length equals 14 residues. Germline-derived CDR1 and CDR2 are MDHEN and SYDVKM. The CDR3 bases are TGTGCCAGCAGCCAGCGGGGCACCACAGATACGCAGTATTTT. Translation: CASSQRGTTDTQYF.

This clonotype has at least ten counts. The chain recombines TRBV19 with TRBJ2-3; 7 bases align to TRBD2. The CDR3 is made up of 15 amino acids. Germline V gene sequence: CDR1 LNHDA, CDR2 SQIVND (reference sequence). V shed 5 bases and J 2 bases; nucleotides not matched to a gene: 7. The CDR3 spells CASSELASYTDTQYF. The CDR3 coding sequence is TGTGCCAGTAGTGAACTAGCGAGCTACACAGATACGCAGTATTTT.

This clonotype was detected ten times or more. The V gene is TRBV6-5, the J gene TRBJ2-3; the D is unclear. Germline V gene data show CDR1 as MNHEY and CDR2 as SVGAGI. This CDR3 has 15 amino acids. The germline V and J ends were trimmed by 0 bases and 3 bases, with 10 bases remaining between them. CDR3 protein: CASSYSADSTDTQYF. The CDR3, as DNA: TGTGCCAGCAGTTACTCGGCTGATAGTACAGATACGCAGTATTTT.

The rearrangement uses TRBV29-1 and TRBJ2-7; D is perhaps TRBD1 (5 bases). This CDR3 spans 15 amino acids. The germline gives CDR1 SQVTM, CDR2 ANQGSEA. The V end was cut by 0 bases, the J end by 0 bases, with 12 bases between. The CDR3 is CSVEDIGDSSYEQYF. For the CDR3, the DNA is TGCAGCGTTGAAGATATCGGCGACAGCTCCTACGAGCAGTACTTC.

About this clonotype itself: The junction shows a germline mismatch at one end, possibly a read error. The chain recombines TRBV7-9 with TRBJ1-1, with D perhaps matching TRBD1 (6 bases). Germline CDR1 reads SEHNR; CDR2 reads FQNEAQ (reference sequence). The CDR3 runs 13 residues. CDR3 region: CARSSGAGTEAFF. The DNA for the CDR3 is TGTGCCAGAAGCTCGGGGGCCGGGACTGAAGCTTTCTTT.

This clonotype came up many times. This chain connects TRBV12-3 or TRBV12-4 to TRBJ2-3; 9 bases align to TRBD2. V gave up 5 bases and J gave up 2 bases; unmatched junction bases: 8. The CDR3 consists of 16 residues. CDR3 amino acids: CASSQGTSRFTDTQYF. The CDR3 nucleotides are TGTGCCAGCAGTCAGGGGACTAGCCGTTTCACAGATACGCAGTATTTT.

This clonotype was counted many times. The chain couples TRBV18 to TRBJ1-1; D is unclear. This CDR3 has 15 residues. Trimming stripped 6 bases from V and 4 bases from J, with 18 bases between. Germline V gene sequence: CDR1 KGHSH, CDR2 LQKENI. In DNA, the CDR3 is TGTGCCAGCTCTCCCACGACGGGAGAACTCACTGAAGCTTTCTTT. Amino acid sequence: CASSPTTGELTEAFF.

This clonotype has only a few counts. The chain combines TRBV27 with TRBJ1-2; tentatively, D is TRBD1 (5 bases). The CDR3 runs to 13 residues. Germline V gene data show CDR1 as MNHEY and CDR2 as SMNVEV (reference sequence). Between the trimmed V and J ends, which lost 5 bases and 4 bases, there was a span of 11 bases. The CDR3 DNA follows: TGTGCCAGCAGTCCGGGACGGACCTATGGCTACACCTTC. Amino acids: CASSPGRTYGYTF.